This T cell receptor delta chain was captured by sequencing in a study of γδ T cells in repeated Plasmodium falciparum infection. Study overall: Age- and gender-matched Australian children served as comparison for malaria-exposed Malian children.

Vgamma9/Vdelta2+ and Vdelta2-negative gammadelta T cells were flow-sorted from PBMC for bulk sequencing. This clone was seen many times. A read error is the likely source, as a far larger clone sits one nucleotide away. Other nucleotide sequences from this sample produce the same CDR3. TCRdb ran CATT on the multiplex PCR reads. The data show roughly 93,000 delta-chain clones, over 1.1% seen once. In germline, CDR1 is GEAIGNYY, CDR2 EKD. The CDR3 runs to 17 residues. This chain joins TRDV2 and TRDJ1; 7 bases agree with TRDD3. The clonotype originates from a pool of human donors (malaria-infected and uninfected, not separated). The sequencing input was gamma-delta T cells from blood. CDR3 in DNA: TGTGCCTGTGACACTCAATACTGGGGCAGAGACGACGATAAGCTCATCTTT. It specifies CACDTQYWGRDDDKLIF.